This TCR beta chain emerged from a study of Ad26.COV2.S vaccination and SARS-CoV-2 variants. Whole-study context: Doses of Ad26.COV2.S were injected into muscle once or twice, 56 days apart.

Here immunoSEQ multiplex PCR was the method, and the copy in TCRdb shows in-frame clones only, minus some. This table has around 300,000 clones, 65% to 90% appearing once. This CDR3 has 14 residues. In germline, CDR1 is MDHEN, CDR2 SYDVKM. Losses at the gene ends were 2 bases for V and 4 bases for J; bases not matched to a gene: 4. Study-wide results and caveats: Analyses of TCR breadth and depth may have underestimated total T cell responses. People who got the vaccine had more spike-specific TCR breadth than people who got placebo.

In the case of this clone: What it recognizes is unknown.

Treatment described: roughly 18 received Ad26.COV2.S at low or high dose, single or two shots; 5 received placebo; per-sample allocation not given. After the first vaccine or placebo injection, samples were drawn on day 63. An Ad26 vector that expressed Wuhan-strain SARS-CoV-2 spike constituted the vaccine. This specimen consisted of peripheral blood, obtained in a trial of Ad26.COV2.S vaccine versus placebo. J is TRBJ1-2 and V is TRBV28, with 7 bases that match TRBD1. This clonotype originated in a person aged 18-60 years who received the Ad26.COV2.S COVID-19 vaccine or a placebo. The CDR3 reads CASSLETGIYGYTF. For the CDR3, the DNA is TGTGCCAGCAGTTTAGAGACAGGGATCTATGGCTACACCTTC.